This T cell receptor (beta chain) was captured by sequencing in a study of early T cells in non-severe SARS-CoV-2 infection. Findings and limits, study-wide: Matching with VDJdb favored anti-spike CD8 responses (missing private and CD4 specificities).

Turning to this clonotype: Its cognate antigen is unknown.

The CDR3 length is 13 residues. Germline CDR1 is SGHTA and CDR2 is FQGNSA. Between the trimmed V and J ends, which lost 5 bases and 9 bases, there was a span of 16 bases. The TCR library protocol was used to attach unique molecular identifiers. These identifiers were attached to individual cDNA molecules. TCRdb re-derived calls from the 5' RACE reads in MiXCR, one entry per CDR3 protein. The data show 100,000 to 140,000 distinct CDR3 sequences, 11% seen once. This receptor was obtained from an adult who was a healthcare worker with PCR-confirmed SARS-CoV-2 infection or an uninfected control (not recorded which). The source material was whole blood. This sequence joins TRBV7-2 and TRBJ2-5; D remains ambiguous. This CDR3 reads CASSNRNEESQYF. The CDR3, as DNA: TGTGCCAGCAGCAACCGTAATGAGGAGTCCCAGTACTTC.